The clone carrying this TCR beta chain showed up just a few times. Antigen unknown. PCR primers comprised 60 Vbeta and 13 Jbeta primers. Some clones are missing from TCRdb's copy, which holds only in-frame ones; the method was immunoSEQ multiplex PCR. This table holds about 96,000 clones, about 70% found once. This record comes from a study of cytomegalovirus exposure and HLA in healthy donors. Study outcomes and limitations: Productive status was seen about 90% or about 30% of the time for most TCR beta V segments in an earlier analysis. Researchers had no immune exposure information except CMV serostatus available. Association of a missense DCLRE1C variant with TCR beta V- and J-gene trimming was reported in a later analysis. Three CMV-associated chains proved CMV antigen-specific in vitro.

Germline V gene lookup returns CDR1 SGHDT and CDR2 YYEEEE. V was cut by 4 bases and J by 4 bases, with 15 bases left in between. This CDR3 spans 14 amino acids. The chain links TRBV5-6 to TRBJ2-7; the D gene is possibly TRBD1 (6 bases). The TCR was taken from a female donor in good health and CMV-seropositive. Sequencing was done on a sample of PBMCs. CDR3 nucleotide sequence: TGTGCCAGCAGCCCACTGCAGGGGCTGTACGAGCAGTACTTC. This sequence encodes CASSPLQGLYEQYF.